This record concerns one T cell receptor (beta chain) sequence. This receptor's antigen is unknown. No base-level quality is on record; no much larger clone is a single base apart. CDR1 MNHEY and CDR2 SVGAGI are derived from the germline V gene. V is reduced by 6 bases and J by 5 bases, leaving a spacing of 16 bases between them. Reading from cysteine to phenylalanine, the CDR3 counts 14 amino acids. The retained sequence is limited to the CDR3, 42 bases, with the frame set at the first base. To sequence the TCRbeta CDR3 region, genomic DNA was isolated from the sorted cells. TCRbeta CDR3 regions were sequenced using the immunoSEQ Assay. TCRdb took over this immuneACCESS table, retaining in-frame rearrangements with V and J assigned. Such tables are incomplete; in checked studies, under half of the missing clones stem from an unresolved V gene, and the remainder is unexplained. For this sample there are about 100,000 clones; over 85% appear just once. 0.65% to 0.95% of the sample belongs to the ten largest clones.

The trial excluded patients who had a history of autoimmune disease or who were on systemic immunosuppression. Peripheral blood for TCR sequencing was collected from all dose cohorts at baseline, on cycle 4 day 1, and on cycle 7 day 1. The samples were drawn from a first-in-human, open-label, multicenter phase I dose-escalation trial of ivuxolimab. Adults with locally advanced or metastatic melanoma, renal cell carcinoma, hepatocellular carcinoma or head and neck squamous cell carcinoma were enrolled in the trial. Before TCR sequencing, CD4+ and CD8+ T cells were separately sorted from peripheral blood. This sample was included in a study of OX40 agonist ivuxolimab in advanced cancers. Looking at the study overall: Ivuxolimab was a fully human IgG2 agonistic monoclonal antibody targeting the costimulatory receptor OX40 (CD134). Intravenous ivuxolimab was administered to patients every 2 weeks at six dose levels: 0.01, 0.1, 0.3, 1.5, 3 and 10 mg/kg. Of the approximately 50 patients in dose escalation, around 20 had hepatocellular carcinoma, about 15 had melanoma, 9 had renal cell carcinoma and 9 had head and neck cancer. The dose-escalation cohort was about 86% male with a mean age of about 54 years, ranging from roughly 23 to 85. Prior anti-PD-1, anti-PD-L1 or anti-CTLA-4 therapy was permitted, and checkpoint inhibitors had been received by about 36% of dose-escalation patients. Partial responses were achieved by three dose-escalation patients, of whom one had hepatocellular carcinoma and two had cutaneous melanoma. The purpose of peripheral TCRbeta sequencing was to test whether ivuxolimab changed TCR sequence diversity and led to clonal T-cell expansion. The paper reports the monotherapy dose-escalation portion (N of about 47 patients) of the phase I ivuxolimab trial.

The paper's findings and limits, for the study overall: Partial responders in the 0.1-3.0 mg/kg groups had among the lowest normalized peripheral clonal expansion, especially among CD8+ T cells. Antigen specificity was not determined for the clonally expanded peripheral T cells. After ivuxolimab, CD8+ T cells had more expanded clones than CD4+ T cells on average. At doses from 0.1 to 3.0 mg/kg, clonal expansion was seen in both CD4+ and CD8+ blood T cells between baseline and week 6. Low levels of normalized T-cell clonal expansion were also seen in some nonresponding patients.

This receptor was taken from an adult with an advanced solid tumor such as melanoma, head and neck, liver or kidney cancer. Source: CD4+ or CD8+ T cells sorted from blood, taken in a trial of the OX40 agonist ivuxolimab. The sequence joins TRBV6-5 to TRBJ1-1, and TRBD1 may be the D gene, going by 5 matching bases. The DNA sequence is TGTGCCAGCAGCGGGACGGTCCTAGGGACTGAAGCTTTCTTT. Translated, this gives CASSGTVLGTEAFF.